This TCR beta chain is from a study of T cell responses to AZD1222 COVID-19 vaccine. V lost 5 bases, J lost 6 bases, and 14 bases stayed unmatched. In germline, CDR1 is MNHEY, CDR2 SMNVEV (reference sequence). There are 17 residues in the CDR3. The table came from immunoSEQ multiplex PCR; TCRdb's copy has only in-frame clones and leaves some out. Among some 200,000 clones listed, 90% to 95% were seen once. A note on this clone: The antigen is unknown.

Study observations and caveats: Increases in Spike-specific TCR breadth and depth were seen after two AZD1222 doses. The donor cohort was predominantly white British with a female majority, and clonal diversity may have been underestimated.

The V gene is TRBV27, the J gene TRBJ2-3, with 10 nucleotides matching TRBD1. The source of this sequence is an adult who received the MenACWY meningococcal vaccine as a control. The material sequenced was peripheral blood, taken 28 days after the second dose of the MenACWY control vaccine. This CDR3 is CASSTPADRGGSDTQYF. For the CDR3, the DNA is TGTGCCAGCAGTACTCCCGCGGACAGGGGGGGATCCGATACGCAGTATTTT.